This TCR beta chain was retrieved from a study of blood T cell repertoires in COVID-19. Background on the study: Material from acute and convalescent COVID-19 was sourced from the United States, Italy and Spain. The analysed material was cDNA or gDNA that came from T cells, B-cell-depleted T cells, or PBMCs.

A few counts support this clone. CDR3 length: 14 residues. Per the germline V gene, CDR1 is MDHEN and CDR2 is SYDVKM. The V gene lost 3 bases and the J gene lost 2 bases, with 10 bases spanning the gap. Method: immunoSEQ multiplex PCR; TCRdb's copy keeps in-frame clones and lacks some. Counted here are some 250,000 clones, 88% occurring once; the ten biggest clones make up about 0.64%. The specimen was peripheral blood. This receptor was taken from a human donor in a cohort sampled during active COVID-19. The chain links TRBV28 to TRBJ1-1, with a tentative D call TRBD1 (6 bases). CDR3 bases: TGTGCCAGCAGTTTGGGGACACATAACACTGAAGCTTTCTTT. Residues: CASSLGTHNTEAFF.